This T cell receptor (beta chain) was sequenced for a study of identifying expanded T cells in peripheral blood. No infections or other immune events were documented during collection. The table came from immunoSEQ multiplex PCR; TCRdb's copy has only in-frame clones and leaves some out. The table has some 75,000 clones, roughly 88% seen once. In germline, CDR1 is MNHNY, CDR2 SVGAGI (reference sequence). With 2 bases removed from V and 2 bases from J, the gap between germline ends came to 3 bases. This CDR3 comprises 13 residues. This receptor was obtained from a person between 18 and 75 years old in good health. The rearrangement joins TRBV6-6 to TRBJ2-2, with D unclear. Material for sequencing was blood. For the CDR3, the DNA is TGTGCCAGCAGTTACCCTAACACCGGGGAGCTGTTTTTT. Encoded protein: CASSYPNTGELFF.